This T cell receptor beta chain was retrieved from a study of post-analysis software for immune sequencing data (dated by TCRdb to about 2015). Turning to the overall study: Disease courses on record covered relapsing-remitting, secondary progressive and progressive-relapsing multiple sclerosis, though some patients had no subtype annotation. The multiple sclerosis patient repertoires were compared with more than 10 previously published healthy control repertoires from donors aged 6 to 25 years. A subset of samples was prepared in parallel using single-end sample barcoding, then pooled and co-amplified after Illumina adapter ligation.

To demonstrate the VDJtools post-analysis software, TCR beta repertoires were profiled from the peripheral blood of more than ten young patients with multiple sclerosis. The patients with multiple sclerosis were children and adolescents between roughly 6 and 17 years of age. The germline V gene supplies CDR1 SGHVS and CDR2 FNYEAQ. V is pared back by 5 bases and J by 0 bases, with 24 bases lying between the germline termini. Counted from cysteine to phenylalanine, this CDR3 has 19 amino acids. The sequence is cut down to CDR3 DNA, 57 bases in frame from base 1. A remark on this clonotype: Its antigen is currently not known. It has no much larger one-base neighbor in the sample; base qualities were not kept.

The library came from PCR. Sequencer: Illumina HiSeq 2500. Unique molecular identifiers were incorporated into TCR beta cDNA libraries to reduce PCR and sequencing biases. Every 1 to 10 million input T cells yielded 500,000 or so cDNA molecules, meaning each molecule approximated one T cell. Patient libraries were prepared and sequenced with the same protocol used for the earlier healthy control dataset. Samples belonging to the same batch were prepared together, multiplexed and sequenced on a shared HiSeq lane. As for the authors' bioinformatics: MIGEC was used to process the raw barcoded reads, and molecular identifier groups with only a single read were discarded before consensus assembly and CDR3 extraction. Clonotype tables were post-analysed with VDJtools, normalizing diversity by down-sampling all datasets to the smallest sample size. In repertoire overlap clustering, CDR3 amino acid sequences, but not nucleotide sequences, were matched to correct batch-related cross-sample contamination. TCRdb trimmed public reads at Q25 via fastp, called clones via MiXCR and kept in-frame beta chains. Each entry merges the rows of one CDR3 protein and shows their most common DNA and genes. The V and J calls and clone size are TCRdb's, not the authors'. This sample holds roughly 670,000 distinct CDR3 sequences; 55% to 60% were observed only once. The top ten hold around 10% of the sample.

Overall study results and their limits: Patients showed significantly higher frequencies than controls for about 5 TRBV segments, among them TRBV5-6, TRBV5-1 and TRBV20-1. Strong co-clustering of samples prepared in the same batch was shown by direct clustering with F measure, prompting a batch-effect correction. The control group was slightly older than the multiple sclerosis patient group. Significantly lower normalized Chao1 diversity was found in multiple sclerosis patients than in controls, suggesting substantial peripheral T-cell clonal expansion.

The source is a girl aged 2 to 10 with multiple sclerosis. Recombination joined TRBV7-6 with TRBJ2-3; 5 matching bases give a weak D call of TRBD2. Sample: blood. CDR3 loop: CASSAYQNLGRTSTDTQYF. The DNA reads TGTGCCAGCAGCGCTTACCAAAATCTAGGAAGGACTAGCACAGATACGCAGTATTTT. Outside the CDR3, residues come from the reference TRBV7-6 and TRBJ2-3 proteins, so the full variable domain is: GAGVSQSPRYKVTKRGQDVALRCDPISGHVSLYWYRQALGQGPEFLTYFNYEAQQDKSGLPNDRFSAERPEGSISTLTIQRTEQRDSAMYRCASSAYQNLGRTSTDTQYFGPGTRLTVL.